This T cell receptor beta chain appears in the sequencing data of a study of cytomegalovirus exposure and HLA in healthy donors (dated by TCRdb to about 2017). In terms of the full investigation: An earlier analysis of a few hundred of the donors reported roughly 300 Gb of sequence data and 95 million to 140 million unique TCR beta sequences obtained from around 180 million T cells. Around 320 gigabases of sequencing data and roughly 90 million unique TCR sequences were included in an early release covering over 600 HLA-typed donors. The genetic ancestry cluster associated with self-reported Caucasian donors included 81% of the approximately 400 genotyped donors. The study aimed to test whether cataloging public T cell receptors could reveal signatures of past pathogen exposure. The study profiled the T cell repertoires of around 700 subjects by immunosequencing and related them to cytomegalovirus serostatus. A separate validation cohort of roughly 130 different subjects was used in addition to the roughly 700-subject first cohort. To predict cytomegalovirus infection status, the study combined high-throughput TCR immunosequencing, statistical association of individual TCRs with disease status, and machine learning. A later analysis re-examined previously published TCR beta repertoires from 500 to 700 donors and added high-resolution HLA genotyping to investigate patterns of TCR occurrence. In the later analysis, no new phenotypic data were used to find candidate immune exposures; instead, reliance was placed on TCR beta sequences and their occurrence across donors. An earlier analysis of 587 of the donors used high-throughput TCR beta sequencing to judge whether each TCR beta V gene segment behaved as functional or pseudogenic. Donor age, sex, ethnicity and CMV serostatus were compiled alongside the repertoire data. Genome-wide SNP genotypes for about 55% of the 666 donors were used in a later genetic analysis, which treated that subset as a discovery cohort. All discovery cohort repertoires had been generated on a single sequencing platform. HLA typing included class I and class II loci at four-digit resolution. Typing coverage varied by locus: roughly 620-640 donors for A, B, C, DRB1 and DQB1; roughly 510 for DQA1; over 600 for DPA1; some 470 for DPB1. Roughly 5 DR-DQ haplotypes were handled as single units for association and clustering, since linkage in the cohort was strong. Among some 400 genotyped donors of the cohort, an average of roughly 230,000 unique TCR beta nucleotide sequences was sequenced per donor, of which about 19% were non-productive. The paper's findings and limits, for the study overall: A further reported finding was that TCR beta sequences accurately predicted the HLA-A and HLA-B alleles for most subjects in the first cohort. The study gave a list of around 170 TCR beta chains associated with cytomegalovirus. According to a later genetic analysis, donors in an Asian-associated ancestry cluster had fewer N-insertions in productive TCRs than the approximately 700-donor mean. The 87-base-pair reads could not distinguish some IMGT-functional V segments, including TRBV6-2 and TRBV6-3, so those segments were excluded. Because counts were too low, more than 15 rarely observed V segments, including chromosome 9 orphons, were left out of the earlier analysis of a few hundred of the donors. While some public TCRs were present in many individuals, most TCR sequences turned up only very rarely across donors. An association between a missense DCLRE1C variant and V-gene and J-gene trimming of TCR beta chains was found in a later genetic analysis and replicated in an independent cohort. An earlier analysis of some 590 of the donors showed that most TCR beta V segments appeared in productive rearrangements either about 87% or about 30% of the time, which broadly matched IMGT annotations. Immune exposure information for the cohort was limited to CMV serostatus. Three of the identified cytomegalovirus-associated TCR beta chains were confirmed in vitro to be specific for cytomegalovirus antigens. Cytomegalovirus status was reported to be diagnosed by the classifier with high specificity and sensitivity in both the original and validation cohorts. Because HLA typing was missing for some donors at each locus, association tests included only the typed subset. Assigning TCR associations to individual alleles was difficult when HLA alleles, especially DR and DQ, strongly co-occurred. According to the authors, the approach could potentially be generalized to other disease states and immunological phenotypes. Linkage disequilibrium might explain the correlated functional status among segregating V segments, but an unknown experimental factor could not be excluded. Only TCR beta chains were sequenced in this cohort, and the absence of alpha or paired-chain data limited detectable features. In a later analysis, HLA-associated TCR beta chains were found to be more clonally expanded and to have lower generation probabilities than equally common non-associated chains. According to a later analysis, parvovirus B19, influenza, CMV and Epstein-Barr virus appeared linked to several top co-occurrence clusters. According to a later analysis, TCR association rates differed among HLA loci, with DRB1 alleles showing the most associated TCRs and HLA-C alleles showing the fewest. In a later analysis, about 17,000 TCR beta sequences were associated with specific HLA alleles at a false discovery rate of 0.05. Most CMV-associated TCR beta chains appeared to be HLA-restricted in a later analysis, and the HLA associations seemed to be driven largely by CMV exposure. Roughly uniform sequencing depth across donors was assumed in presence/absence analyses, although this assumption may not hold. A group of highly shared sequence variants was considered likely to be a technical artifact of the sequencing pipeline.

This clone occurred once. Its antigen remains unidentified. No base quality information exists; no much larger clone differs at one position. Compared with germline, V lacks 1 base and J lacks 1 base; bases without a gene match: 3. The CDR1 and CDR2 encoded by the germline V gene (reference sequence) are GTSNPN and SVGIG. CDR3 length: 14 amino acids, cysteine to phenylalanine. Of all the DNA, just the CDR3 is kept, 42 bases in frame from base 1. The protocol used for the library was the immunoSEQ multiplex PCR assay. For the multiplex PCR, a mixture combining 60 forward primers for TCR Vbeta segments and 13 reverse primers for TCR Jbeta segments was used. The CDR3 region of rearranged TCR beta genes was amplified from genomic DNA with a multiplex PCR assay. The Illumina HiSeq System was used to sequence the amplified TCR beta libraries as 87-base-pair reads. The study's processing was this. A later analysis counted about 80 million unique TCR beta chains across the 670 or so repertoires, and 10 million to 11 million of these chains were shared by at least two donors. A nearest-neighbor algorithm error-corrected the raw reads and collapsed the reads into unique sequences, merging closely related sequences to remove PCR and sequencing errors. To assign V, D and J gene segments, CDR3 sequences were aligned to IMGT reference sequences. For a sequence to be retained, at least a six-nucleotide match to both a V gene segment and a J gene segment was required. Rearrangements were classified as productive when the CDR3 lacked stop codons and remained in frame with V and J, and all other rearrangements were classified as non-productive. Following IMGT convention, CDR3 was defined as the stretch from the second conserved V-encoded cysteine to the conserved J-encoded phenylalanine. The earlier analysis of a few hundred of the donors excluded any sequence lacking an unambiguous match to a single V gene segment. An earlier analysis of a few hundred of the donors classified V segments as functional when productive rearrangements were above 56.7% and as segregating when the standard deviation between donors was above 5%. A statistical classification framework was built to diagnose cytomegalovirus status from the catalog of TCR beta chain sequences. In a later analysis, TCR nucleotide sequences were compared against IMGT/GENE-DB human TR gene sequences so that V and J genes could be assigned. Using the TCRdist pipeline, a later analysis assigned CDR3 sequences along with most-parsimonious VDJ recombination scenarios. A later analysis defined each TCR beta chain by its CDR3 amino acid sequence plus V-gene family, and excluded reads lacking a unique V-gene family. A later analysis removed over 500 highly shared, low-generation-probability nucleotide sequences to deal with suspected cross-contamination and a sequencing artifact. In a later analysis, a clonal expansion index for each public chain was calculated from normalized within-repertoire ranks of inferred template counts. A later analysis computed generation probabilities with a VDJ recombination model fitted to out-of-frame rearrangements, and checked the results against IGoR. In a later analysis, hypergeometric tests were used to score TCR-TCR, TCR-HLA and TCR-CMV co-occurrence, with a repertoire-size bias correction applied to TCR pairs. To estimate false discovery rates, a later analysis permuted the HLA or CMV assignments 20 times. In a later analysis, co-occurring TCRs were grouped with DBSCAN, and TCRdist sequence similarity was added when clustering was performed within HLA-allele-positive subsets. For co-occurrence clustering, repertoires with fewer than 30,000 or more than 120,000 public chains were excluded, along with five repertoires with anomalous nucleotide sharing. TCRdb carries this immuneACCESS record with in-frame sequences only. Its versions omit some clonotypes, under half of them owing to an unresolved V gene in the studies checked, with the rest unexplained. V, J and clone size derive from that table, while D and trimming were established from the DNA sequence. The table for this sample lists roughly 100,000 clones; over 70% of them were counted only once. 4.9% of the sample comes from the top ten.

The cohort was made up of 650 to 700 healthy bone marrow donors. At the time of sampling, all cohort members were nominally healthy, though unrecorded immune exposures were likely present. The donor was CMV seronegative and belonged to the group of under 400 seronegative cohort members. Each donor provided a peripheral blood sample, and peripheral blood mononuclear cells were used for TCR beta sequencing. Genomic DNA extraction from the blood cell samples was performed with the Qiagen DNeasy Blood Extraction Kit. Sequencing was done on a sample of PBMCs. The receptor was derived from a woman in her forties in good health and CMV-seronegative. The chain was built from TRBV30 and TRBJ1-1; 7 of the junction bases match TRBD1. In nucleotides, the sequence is TGTGCCTGGAGTGGTTCAGGGGGGAACACTGAAGCTTTCTTT. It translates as CAWSGSGGNTEAFF.